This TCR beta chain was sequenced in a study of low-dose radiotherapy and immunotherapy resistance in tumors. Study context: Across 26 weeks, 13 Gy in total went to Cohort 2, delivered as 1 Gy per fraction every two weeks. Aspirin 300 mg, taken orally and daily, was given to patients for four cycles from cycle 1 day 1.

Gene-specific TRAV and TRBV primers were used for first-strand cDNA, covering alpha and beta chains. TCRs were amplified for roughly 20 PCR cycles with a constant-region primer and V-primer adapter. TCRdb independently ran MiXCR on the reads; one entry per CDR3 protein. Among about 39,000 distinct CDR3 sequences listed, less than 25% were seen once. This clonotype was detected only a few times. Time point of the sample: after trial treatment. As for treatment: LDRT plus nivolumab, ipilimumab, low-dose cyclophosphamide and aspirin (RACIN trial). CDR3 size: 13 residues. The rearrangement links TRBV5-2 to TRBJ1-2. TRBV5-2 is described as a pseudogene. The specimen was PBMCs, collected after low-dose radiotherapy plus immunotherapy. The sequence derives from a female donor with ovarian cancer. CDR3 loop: CASSLQEFYGYTF. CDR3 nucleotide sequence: TGTGCCAGCAGCCTTCAGGAATTCTATGGCTACACCTTC.